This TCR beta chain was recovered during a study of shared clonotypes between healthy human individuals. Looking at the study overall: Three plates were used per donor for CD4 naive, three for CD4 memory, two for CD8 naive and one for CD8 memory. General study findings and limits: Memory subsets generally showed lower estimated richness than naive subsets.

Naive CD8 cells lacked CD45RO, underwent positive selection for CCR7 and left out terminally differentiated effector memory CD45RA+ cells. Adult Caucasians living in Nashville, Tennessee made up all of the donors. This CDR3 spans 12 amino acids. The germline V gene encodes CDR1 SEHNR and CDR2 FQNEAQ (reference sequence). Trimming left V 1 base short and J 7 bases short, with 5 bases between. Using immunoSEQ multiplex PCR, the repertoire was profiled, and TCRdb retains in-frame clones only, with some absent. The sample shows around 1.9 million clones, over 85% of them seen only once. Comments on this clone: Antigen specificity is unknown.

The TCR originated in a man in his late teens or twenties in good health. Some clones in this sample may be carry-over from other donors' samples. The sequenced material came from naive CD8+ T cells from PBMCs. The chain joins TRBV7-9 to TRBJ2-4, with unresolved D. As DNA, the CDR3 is TGTGCCAGCAGCTTAGGTCGGAACATTCAGTACTTC. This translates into CASSLGRNIQYF.